Reported below is one T cell receptor (beta chain). Its cognate antigen is unknown. PCR was performed using 60 Vbeta and 13 Jbeta primers. Clones were sequenced by immunoSEQ multiplex PCR, and TCRdb holds only the in-frame ones, with some missing. The sample shows approximately 250,000 clones, around four fifths of them seen only once. This sample was included in a study of cytomegalovirus exposure and HLA in healthy donors. Study results and limitations: It was reported that TCR beta sequences correctly inferred the HLA-A and HLA-B alleles for most subjects.

Germline V gives CDR1 ENHRY, CDR2 SYGVKD. The CDR3 consists of 16 residues. V gave up 6 bases and J gave up 1 base; unmatched junction bases: 10. The sample comprised PBMCs. This chain uses TRBV10-3 with TRBJ1-2; 8 positions match TRBD1. This TCR came from a boy younger than 18 in good health and CMV-seronegative. For the CDR3, the DNA is TGTGCCATCAGCAGCTCCAGGGGGCTATTTAACTATGGCTACACCTTC. Amino acids: CAISSSRGLFNYGYTF.